The source of this TCR beta chain is a study of blood T cell repertoires in COVID-19. As for the study in general: The origin of the acute and convalescent COVID-19 samples was the United States, Italy and Spain. Sources were T cells, B-cell-depleted T cells, or PBMCs; the material itself was cDNA or gDNA.

Enrolled during active infection, Seattle patients were then followed longitudinally. This CDR3 region has 12 residues. Per the germline V gene, CDR1 is SGHTA and CDR2 is FQGNSA. V was shortened by 3 bases and J by 9 bases, with 10 bases between the two germline ends. Methods used by the authors: The authors estimated nucleated cell counts from reference gene primer amplification. TCRdb's copy holds only in-frame clones and misses some; the assay was immunoSEQ multiplex PCR. V, J and clone size are taken as reported in that table, and D and trimming were inferred from the DNA itself. Among 100,000 to 150,000 clones listed, 92% were seen once.

The clonotype comes from a man aged 45-65 years with COVID-19, enrolled during active disease. The chain combines TRBV7-2 with TRBJ2-3; D unclear. The sequencing sample was made of peripheral blood. DNA of the CDR3: TGTGCCAGCAGCTTCAACTCAGGAACGCAGTATTTT. It yields the protein CASSFNSGTQYF.